This entry features one TCR beta chain sequence. This clone turned up a few times. Its target antigen remains unknown. Base-call qualities are not available, and no considerably larger clone is one nucleotide away. In this study, focal radiation therapy paired with CTLA-4 blockade (ipilimumab) was tested in patients who had chemo-refractory metastatic non-small-cell lung cancer. This entry belongs to a study of radiotherapy plus CTLA-4 blockade in lung cancer (dated by TCRdb to the late 2010s). Context from the whole study: Objective responses were observed in 15% to 20% of enrolled patients, and disease control was achieved in roughly 29%. General findings and caveats noted by the study authors: Early dynamic changes in blood T cell clones, together with increased serum interferon-beta after radiation, were reported as the strongest predictors of response. After treatment with radiotherapy and ipilimumab, TCR clones that originated in tumors expanded in peripheral blood.

Libraries were constructed by the immunoSEQ multiplex PCR assay. TCRdb holds this immuneACCESS table with in-frame rearrangements only. Some clones are missing; in checked studies, unresolved V genes explain under half, and the rest has no known cause. For this sample the table gives around 72,000 clones, of which around 73% were detected only once. Together, the top ten hold less than 7.5% of the sample. Based on the germline V gene, the CDR1 and CDR2 sequences are SGHTS and YDEGEE. The CDR3 runs 16 amino acids, cysteine and phenylalanine included. Left in the record is the CDR3 DNA by itself, 48 bases read in frame from the first base. Unmatched junction bases come to 11, with V trimmed by 6 bases and J by 5 bases.

The receptor comes from a human donor with non-small cell lung cancer who had a complete response to radiotherapy plus ipilimumab. Sequences were derived from peripheral blood, sampled from a patient treated with radiotherapy plus ipilimumab. Recombination joined TRBV5-8 with TRBJ2-3; 11 central bases correspond to TRBD2. The CDR3 region reads CASTSWSGLAGDTQYF. The nucleotide sequence reads as follows: TGTGCCAGCACCTCATGGTCAGGACTAGCGGGAGATACGCAGTATTTT. Joined to the reference TRBV5-8 and TRBJ2-3 proteins, this CDR3 gives the full variable domain: EAGVTQSPTHLIKTRGQQATLRCSPISGHTSVYWYQQALGLGLQFLLWYDEGEERNRGNFPPRFSGRQFPNYSSELNVNALELEDSALYLCASTSWSGLAGDTQYFGPGTRLTVL.